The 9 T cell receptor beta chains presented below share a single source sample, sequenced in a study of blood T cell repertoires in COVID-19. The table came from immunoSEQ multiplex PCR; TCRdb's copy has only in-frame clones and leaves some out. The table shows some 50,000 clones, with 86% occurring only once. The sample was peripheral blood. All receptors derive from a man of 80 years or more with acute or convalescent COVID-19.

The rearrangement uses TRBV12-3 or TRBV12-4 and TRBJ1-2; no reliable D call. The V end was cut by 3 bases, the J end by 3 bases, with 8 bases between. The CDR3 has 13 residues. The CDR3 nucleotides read TGTGCCAGCAGTTTCGACGGGTACTATGGCTACACCTTC. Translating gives CASSFDGYYGYTF.

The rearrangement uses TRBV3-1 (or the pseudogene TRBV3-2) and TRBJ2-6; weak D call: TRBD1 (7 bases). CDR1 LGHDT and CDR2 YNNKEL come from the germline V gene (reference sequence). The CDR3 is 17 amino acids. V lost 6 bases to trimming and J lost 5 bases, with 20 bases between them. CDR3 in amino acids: CASRQTGTARWANVLTF. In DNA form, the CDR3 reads TGTGCCAGCAGACAGACAGGGACTGCCCGCTGGGCCAACGTCCTGACTTTC.

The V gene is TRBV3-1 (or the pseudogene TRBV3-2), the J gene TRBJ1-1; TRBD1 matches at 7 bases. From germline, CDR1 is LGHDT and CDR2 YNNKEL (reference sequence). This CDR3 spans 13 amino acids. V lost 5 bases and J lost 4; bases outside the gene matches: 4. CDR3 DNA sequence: TGTGCCAGCAGCTTCGGGACAGCCACTGAAGCTTTCTTT. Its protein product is CASSFGTATEAFF.

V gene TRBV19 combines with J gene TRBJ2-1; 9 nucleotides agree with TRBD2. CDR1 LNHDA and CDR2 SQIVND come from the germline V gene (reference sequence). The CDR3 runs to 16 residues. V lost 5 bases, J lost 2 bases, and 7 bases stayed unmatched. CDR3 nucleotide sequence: TGTGCCAGTAGTCCCCGACTAGCGGCAGCCTACAATGAGCAGTTCTTC. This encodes CASSPRLAAAYNEQFF.

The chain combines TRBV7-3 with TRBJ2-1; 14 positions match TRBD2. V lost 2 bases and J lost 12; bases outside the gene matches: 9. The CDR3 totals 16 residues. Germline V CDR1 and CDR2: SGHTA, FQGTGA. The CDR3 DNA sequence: TGTGCCAGCAGCTTATCCGGACTAGCGGGGGGCAGATCGCAGTTCTTC. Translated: CASSLSGLAGGRSQFF.

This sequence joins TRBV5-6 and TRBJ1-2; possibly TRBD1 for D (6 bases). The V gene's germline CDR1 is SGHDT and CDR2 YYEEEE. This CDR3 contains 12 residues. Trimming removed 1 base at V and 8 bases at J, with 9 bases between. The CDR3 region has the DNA TGTGCCAGCAGCTTGAACAGGGAGGGCTACACCTTC. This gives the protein CASSLNREGYTF.

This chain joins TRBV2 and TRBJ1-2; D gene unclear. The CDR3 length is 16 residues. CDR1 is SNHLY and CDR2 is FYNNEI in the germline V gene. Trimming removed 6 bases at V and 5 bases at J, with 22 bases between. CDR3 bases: TGTGCCAGCAGCCCTCCCCCGTCAACGGGGATTTATGGCTACACCTTC. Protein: CASSPPPSTGIYGYTF.

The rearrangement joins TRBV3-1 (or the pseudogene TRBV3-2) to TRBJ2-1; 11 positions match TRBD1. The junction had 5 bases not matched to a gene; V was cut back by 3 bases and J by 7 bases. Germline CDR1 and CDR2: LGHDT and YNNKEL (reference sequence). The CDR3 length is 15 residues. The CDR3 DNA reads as TGTGCCAGCAGCCACGGACAGGGGGCAAGGAATGAGCAGTTCTTC. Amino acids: CASSHGQGARNEQFF.

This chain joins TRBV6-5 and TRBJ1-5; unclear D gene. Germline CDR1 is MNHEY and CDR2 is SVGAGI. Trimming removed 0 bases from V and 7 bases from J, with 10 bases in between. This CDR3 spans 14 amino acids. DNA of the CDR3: TGTGCCAGCAGTTACTCGGGCGGGGTCCAGCCCCAGCATTTT. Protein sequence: CASSYSGGVQPQHF.